This TCR beta chain was profiled in a study of beta chain features in type 1 diabetes. Study-wide background: The patients were much like the healthy donors in age, gender and cell yields. Findings and caveats of the study: The naive, central memory and Treg TCRB repertoires looked more alike in patients than they did in healthy donors.

A single heparinised blood sample, averaging around 0.11 L, was obtained per donor. Sequenced material consisted of expressed TCRB transcripts (all of the isolated RNA was reverse transcribed). The assay was immunoSEQ multiplex PCR, and TCRdb's table has in-frame clones only and misses some. This repertoire shows hundreds of thousands of clones, 15% found once; its top ten account for around 0.1%. As concerns this clone: The antigen remains unidentified.

The CDR3 is 14 residues long. From germline, CDR1 is MNHEY and CDR2 SMNVEV (reference sequence). Trimming took 3 bases from V and 4 from J, leaving 10 bases between them. The TCR originated in a man younger than 30 in good health. The sample was naive CD4+ T cells from blood. This rearrangement joins TRBV27 to TRBJ1-5; no clear D gene. CDR3 loop: CASSFSGRNQPQHF. DNA of the CDR3: TGTGCCAGCAGTTTCTCGGGGAGGAATCAGCCCCAGCATTTT.